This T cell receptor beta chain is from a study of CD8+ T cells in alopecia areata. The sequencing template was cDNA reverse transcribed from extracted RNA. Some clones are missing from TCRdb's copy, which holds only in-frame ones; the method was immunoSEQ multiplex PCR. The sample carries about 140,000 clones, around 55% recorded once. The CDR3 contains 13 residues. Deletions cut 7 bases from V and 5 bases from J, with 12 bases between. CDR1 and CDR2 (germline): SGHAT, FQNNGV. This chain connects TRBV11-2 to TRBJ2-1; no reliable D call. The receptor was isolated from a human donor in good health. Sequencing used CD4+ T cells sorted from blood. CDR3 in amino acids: CASIDPLHNEQFF. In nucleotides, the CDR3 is TGTGCCAGCATCGATCCGCTTCACAATGAGCAGTTCTTC.